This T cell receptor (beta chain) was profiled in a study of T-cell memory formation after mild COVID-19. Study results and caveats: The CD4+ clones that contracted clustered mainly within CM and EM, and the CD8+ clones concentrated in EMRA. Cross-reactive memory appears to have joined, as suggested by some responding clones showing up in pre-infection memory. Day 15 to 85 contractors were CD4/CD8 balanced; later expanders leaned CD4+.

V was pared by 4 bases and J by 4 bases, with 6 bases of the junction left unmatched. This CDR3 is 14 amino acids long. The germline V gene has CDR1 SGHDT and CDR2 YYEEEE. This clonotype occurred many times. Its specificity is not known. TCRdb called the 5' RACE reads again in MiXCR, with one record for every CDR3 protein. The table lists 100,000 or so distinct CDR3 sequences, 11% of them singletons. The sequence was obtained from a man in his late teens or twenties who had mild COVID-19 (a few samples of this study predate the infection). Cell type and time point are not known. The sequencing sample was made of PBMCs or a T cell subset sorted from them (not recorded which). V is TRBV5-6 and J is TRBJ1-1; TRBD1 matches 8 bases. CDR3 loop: CASSVDTGGTEAFF. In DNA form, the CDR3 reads TGTGCCAGCAGCGTTGACACAGGGGGCACTGAAGCTTTCTTT.